The 7 T cell receptor beta chains presented below share a single source sample, sequenced in a study of blood T cell repertoires in COVID-19. Some clones are missing from TCRdb's copy, which holds only in-frame ones; the method was immunoSEQ multiplex PCR. Of about 200,000 clones listed, around nine tenths were seen once; the top ten hold roughly a sixth. The specimen was peripheral blood. Receptors originate from a man over 45 with COVID-19, enrolled during active disease.

The chain employs TRBV28 and TRBJ2-2, with D maybe TRBD2 (7 bases). The CDR3 is made up of 14 amino acids. The V end lost 6 bases, the J end lost 2 bases, and 10 bases lay between the germline ends. The V gene's germline CDR1 is MDHEN and CDR2 SYDVKM. The CDR3 DNA sequence: TGTGCCAGCAGGGGGGGGCACAACACCGGGGAGCTGTTTTTT. Translated, it gives CASRGGHNTGELFF.

J is TRBJ2-2 and V is TRBV2; TRBD2 might be the D (5 bases). Germline V gene data show CDR1 as SNHLY and CDR2 as FYNNEI. Trimming removed 4 bases at V and 0 bases at J, with 12 bases between. The CDR3 covers 16 residues. The chain's CDR3 is CASSGGSGANTGELFF. The CDR3 DNA is TGTGCCAGCAGTGGAGGGAGCGGAGCGAACACCGGGGAGCTGTTTTTT.

The J gene is TRBJ1-1, the V gene TRBV30, with unresolved D. The CDR3 runs to 13 residues. Per the germline V gene, CDR1 is GTSNPN and CDR2 is SVGIG (reference sequence). Trimming pared 3 bases from V and 6 bases from J, leaving 14 bases between. CDR3: CAWSSGGWAEAFF. The CDR3 region has the DNA TGTGCCTGGAGCTCCGGAGGGTGGGCTGAAGCTTTCTTT.

This chain uses TRBV5-6 with TRBJ1-6; D might be TRBD1 (5 bases). Germline V gene data show CDR1 as SGHDT and CDR2 as YYEEEE. The V and J ends lost 5 bases and 7 bases respectively, with 16 bases between them. The CDR3 contains 15 residues. CDR3: CASRTGHQGNSPLHF. The CDR3 DNA reads as TGTGCCAGCAGGACCGGACACCAAGGGAATTCACCCCTCCACTTT.

This rearrangement joins TRBV11-2 to TRBJ2-7, with D unclear. V was cut by 1 base and J by 2 bases, with 9 bases left in between. Per germline, CDR1 SGHAT and CDR2 FQNNGV. The CDR3 length is 14 residues. CDR3 nucleotides: TGTGCCAGCAGCTTAGCAGGTGGTGCCTACGAGCAGTACTTC. It codes for CASSLAGGAYEQYF.

This chain uses TRBV6-1 with TRBJ2-7; the match to TRBD1 covers 7 bases. V was clipped by 0 bases and J by 6 bases; unmatched bases: 14. The CDR3 runs 17 residues. From germline, CDR1 is MNHNS and CDR2 SASEGT. DNA of the CDR3: TGTGCCAGCAGTGAAGCTCTGACCGGGACAGCGGCTTTCGAGCAGTACTTC. Amino acids: CASSEALTGTAAFEQYF.

The V and J genes are TRBV7-8 and TRBJ2-1; 8 nucleotides line up with TRBD1. Germline assignment: CDR1 SGHVS and CDR2 FQNEAQ. V was pared by 3 bases and J by 7 bases, with 2 bases of the junction left unmatched. The CDR3 loop spans 13 amino acids. CDR3 nucleotides: TGTGCCAGCAGCTTGGACAGGGTAAATGAGCAGTTCTTC. This encodes CASSLDRVNEQFF.